The present T cell receptor (beta chain) was sequenced within a study of blood T cells in healthy people across ages. Overall study results and limits: A roughly linear age-dependent decrease characterized TCR beta diversity per million T cells.

This clonotype was counted only a few times. As yet, its antigen is unknown. Trimming left V 11 bases short and J 1 base short, with 15 bases between. The CDR3 loop spans 14 amino acids. The germline V gene encodes CDR1 MNHNS and CDR2 SASEGT. Using a J-beta primer mix together with a sample-barcoded 5' primer, a second PCR was run for roughly 7 to 12 cycles. Each cDNA molecule carried a tag from a template-switch adaptor that contained 12 random nucleotides. One entry per CDR3 protein results from TCRdb running MiXCR on the 5' RACE reads. The sample contains about 1.8 million distinct CDR3 sequences, around half of which appear only once.

The J gene is TRBJ2-4, the V gene TRBV6-1, with D possibly TRBD2 on 6 matching bases. The sequenced sample consisted of blood. This receptor was taken from a woman aged 40 to 50 in good health. The CDR3 bases are TGTGCCTCATCGGGGGTCGGGGCCAAAAACATTCAGTACTTC. Encoded protein: CASSGVGAKNIQYF.